The entry that follows covers one TCR beta chain sequence. Its antigen is not yet known. No qualities accompany the bases; no much larger clone lies one base away. Including cysteine and phenylalanine, the CDR3 has 20 amino acids. Of all the DNA, just the CDR3 is kept, 60 bases in frame from base 1. For this chain, trimming is 0 bases at the V end and 4 bases at the J end, and the number of junction bases without a gene match is 16. From a lookup of the germline V gene, CDR1 and CDR2 are LGHNA and YSLEER. The data were taken from a study of T cell changes during pregnancy in multiple sclerosis (dated by TCRdb to about 2019). With regard to the full study: The study examined how the T cell repertoire changed over the course of pregnancy in women with multiple sclerosis.

Library generation was performed with the immunoSEQ multiplex PCR assay. The source is immuneACCESS, and TCRdb retained only in-frame sequences with V and J called. Part of the clones is not carried over; for the studies checked, unresolved V genes explain less than half of this, and the remainder is unexplained. The sample table holds approximately 46,000 clones, of which around 90% were seen once. Roughly 2.7% of the sample goes to the ten largest clones. Rearrangement joined TRBV4-3 to TRBJ1-5; the central 9 bases match TRBD1. The clonotype was recovered from a female donor with multiple sclerosis, enrolled in a pregnancy study. The sequences come from CD8+ T cells from peripheral blood mononuclear cells, collected in the second trimester of pregnancy. The DNA sequence reads TGCGCCAGCAGCCAAGATTGGATGCCCCCTGGAGACAGGGGGAATCAGCCCCAGCATTTT. This is translated as CASSQDWMPPGDRGNQPQHF.